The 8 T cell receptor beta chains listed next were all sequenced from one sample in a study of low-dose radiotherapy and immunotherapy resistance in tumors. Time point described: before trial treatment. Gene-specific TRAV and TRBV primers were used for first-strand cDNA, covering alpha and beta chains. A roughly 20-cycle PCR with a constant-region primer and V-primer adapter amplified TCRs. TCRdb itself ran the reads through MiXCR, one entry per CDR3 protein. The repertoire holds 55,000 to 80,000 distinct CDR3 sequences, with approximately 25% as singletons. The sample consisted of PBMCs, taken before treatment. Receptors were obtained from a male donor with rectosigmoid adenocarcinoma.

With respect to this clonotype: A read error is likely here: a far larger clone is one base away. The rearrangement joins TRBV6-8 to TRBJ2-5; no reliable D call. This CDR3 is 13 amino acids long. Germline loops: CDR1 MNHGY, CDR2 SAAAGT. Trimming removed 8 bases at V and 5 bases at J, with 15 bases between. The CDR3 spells CASQEQVTETQYF. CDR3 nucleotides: TGTGCCAGCCAAGAGCAGGTAACGGAGACCCAGTACTTC.

The CDR3: CASSADRGKYEQYF. CDR3 coding DNA: TGTGCCAGCAGCGCGGACAGGGGTAAATACGAGCAGTACTTC. The rearrangement links TRBV7-2 to TRBJ2-7, with 9 positions matching TRBD1. The V gene end was trimmed by 5 bases and the J gene end by 4 bases; junction bases not matched to a gene: 6. Germline values: CDR1 SGHTA, CDR2 FQGNSA. CDR3 length: 14 amino acids. Supplemented by reference TRBV7-2 and TRBJ2-7, the full variable domain reads GAGVSQSPSNKVTEKGKDVELRCDPISGHTALYWYRQSLGQGLEFLIYFQGNSAPDKSGLPSDRFSAERTGGSVSTLTIQRTQQEDSAVYLCASSADRGKYEQYFGPGTRLTVT.

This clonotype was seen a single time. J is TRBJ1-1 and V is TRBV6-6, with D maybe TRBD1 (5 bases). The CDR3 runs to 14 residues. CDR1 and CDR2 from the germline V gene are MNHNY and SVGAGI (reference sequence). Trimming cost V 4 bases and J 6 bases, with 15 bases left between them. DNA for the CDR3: TGTGCCAGCAGTTTATCCCGGGGCGAGCCTGAAGCTTTCTTT. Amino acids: CASSLSRGEPEAFF.

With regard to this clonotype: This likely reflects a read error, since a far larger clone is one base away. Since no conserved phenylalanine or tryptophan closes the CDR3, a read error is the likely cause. The CDR3 here is CSVEPGNYNEQFS. CDR3 DNA sequence: TGCAGCGTTGAGCCAGGGAACTACAATGAGCAGTTCTCC. The chain joins TRBV29-1 to TRBJ2-7, with D maybe TRBD1 (5 bases). The J call may be wrong; the DNA end is better matched by TRBJ2-1. Germline CDR1 reads SQVTM; CDR2 reads ANQGSEA. This CDR3 region has 13 residues.

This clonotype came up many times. The chain's CDR3 is CASRQVDNQPQHF. In DNA, the CDR3 is TGTGCCAGTCGACAGGTTGACAATCAGCCCCAGCATTTT. This chain links TRBV6-1 with TRBJ1-5; the D gene is possibly TRBD1 (6 bases). Germline V gene data show CDR1 as MNHNS and CDR2 as SASEGT. The CDR3 has 13 amino acids. Deletions cut 9 bases from V and 3 bases from J, with 12 bases between.

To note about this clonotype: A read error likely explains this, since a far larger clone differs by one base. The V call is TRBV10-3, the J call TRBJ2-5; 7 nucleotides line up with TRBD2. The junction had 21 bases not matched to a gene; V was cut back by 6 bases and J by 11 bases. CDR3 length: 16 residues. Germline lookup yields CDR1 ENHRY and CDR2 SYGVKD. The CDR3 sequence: CAIRTLAGRSYNEQYF. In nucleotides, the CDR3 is TGTGCCATCAGGACCTTAGCGGGTCGCTCCTACAATGAGCAGTACTTC.

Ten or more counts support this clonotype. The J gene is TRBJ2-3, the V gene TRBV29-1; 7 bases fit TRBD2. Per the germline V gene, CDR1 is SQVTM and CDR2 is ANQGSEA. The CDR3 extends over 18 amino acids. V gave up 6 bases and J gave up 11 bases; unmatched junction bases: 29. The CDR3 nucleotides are TGCAGCGTCTTGGCGGGGGATGGTAGCGGACTAATGACGGTTGTGCAGTATTTT. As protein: CSVLAGDGSGLMTVVQYF.

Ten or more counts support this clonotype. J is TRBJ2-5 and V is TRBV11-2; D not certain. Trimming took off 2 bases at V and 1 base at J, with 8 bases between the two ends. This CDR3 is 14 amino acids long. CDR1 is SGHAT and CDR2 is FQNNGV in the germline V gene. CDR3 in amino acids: CASSLNYGQETQYF. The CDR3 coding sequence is TGTGCCAGCAGCTTAAACTACGGCCAAGAGACCCAGTACTTC.